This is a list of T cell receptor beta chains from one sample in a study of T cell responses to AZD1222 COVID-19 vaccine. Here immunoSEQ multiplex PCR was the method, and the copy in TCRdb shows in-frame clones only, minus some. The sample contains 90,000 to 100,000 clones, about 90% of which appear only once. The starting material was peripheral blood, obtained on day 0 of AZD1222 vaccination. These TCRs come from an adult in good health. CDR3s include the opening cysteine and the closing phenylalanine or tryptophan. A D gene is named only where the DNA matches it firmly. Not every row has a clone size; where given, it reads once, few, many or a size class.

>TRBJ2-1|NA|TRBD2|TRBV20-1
CSASSPAGGYNKQFF
TGCAGTGCTAGTTCCCCCGCGGGGGGGTACAACAAGCAGTTCTTC
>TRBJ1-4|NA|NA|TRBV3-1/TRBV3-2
CASSVGGGSREKLFF
TGTGCCAGCAGCGTGGGGGGGGGCTCCAGGGAAAAACTGTTTTTT
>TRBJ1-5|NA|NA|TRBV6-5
CASTGDLENQPQHF
TGTGCCAGCACGGGGGATTTAGAGAATCAGCCCCAGCATTTT
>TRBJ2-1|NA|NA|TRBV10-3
CAIGEDQGDEQFF
TGTGCCATCGGGGAAGATCAGGGTGATGAGCAGTTCTTC
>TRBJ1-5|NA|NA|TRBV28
CASRTNLGGNQPQHF
TGTGCCAGCAGGACAAACTTAGGGGGCAATCAGCCCCAGCATTTT
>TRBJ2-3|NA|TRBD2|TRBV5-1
CASRLAGVAVQDTQYF
TGTGCCAGCAGACTAGCGGGAGTGGCGGTACAAGATACGCAGTATTTT
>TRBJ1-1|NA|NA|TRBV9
CASNDIRTGTEAFF
TGTGCCAGCAACGATATTCGGACGGGCACTGAAGCTTTCTTT
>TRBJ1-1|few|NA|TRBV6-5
CASSLTGLAFF
TGTGCCAGCAGTTTAACAGGGTTGGCTTTCTTT
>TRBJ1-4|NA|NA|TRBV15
CATRGRQVHNEKLFF
TGTGCCACCAGGGGGAGACAGGTTCATAATGAAAAACTGTTTTTT
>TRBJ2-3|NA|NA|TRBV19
CASSILGASTSDTQYF
TGTGCCAGTAGTATTTTAGGGGCCTCGACTTCGGATACGCAGTATTTT
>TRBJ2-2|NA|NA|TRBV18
CASSDQGTGELFF
TGTGCCAGCTCCGACCAGGGAACCGGGGAGCTGTTTTTT
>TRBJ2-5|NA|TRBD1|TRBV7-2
CASSRKTGSLRETQYF
TGTGCCAGCAGCCGCAAGACAGGGTCCCTTAGGGAGACCCAGTACTTC
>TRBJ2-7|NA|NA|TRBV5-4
CASSLEGWSEQYF
TGTGCCAGCAGCTTAGAGGGTTGGAGCGAGCAGTACTTC
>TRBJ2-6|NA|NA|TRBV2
CASTLRQIPSGANVLTF
TGTGCCAGCACCCTTAGACAAATCCCGTCCGGGGCCAACGTCCTGACTTTC
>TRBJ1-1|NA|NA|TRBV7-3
CASRSDRDTEAFF
TGTGCCAGCAGATCCGACAGAGACACTGAAGCTTTCTTT
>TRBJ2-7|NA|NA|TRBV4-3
CASSQTGGYYEQYF
TGCGCCAGCAGCCAAACGGGGGGCTACTACGAGCAGTACTTC
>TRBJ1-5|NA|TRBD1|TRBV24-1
CAAPDRVNQPQHF
TGTGCCGCGCCGGACAGGGTCAATCAGCCCCAGCATTTT
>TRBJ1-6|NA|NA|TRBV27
CASSSRVPNSPLHF
TGTGCCAGCAGTTCCCGGGTCCCCAATTCACCCCTCCACTTT
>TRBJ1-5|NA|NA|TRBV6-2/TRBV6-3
CASSPRTPNSNQPQHF
TGTGCCAGCAGTCCAAGGACACCTAATAGCAATCAGCCCCAGCATTTT
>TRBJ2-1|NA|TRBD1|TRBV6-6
CASSGTGNSGNEQFF
TGTGCCAGCAGTGGGACAGGTAATTCGGGCAATGAGCAGTTCTTC
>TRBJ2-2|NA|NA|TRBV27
CASSFVGSNTGELFF
TGTGCCAGCAGTTTCGTAGGGTCGAACACCGGGGAGCTGTTTTTT
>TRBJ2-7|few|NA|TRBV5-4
CASSSGNSYEQYF
TGTGCCAGCAGCTCAGGGAATTCCTACGAGCAGTACTTC
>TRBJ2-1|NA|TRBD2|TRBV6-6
CASSYGPLAGDNEQFF
TGTGCCAGCAGTTACGGGCCACTAGCGGGAGACAATGAGCAGTTCTTC
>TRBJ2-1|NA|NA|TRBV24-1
CATSEPGPSPGYNEQFF
TGTGCCACCAGTGAACCAGGTCCTTCACCTGGGTACAATGAGCAGTTCTTC
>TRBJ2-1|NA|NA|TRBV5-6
CASSLRQDPYNEQFF
TGTGCCAGCAGCTTGAGACAGGACCCCTACAATGAGCAGTTCTTC
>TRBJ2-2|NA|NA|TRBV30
CAWSTGYTGELFF
TGTGCCTGGAGTACGGGGTACACCGGGGAGCTGTTTTTT
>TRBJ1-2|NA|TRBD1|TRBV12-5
CASGSGTDSNYGYTF
TGTGCTAGTGGTTCTGGGACAGACTCTAACTATGGCTACACCTTC
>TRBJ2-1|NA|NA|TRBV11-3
CASSPEVGEQFF
TGTGCCAGCAGCCCAGAGGTAGGTGAGCAGTTCTTC
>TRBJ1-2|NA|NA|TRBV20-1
CSASVEGRELGRTF
TGCAGTGCTAGTGTCGAGGGGCGCGAATTGGGTCGCACCTTC
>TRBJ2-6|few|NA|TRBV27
CASSSKRKGLLSGANVLTF
TGTGCCAGCAGTTCAAAACGAAAGGGGCTATTGTCTGGGGCCAACGTCCTGACTTTC
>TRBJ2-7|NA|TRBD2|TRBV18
CASSLLSGSSYEQYF
TGTGCCAGCTCACTCCTTAGCGGGAGCTCCTACGAGCAGTACTTC
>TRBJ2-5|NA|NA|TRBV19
CASSIFNREGGTQYF
TGTGCCAGTAGTATATTCAACAGGGAAGGAGGTACCCAGTACTTC